Here is one TCR beta chain with its context. This specimen comes from a study of blood T cell repertoires in COVID-19. Across the whole study: Acute and convalescent COVID-19 samples came from the United States, Italy and Spain. PBMCs, B-cell-depleted T cells, or T cells provided the cDNA or gDNA that made up the material.

Original processing methods: The assay estimated nucleated cells by amplifying reference gene primers. Clones were read by immunoSEQ multiplex PCR, and TCRdb kept only the in-frame ones, dropping some. D and trimming were read from the DNA, whereas the V and J calls and clone size are those reported in that table. Of roughly 200,000 clones listed, approximately 87% are singletons. This sequence was found in a woman in her late teens or twenties who had recovered from COVID-19. Sequencing used peripheral blood.

CDR3 nucleotides: TGTGCCAGCAGTTATGCGTCAACAGTTCCCTACGAGCAGTACTTC. Amino acid sequence: CASSYASTVPYEQYF. The chain links TRBV6-5 to TRBJ2-7; D ambiguous. Germline CDR1 MNHEY, CDR2 SVGAGI. The CDR3 is 15 residues long. V was shortened by 3 bases and J by 2 bases, with 14 bases between the two germline ends.